This T cell receptor beta chain derives from a study of control samples from healthy donors and cancer patients (dated by TCRdb to between 2020 and 2021). V lost 6 bases and J lost 4 bases; the stretch between them is 13 bases long. As encoded in the germline V gene, CDR1 is MNHEY while CDR2 is SVGAGI. Reading from cysteine to phenylalanine, the CDR3 counts 14 amino acids. Of the read, only the CDR3 DNA is kept; its 42 bases are in frame from base 1. Libraries were built with the immunoSEQ multiplex PCR assay. Entries here come from immuneACCESS through TCRdb and include only in-frame sequences with V and J called. Some clones fail to appear in such tables; in the studies checked, an unresolved V gene covers under half of the shortfall, and the cause of the remainder is unknown. This sample is represented by 400,000 to 450,000 clones; 90% of them were singletons. In total, the top ten clones hold roughly 6.4% of the sample.

Worth noting for this clone: Its antigen is currently not known. Base qualities are not provided; no much larger clone lies one nucleotide away.

The chain was built from TRBV6-5 and TRBJ1-3; D gene: possibly TRBD1, on 5 matching bases. The clonotype originates from a man aged 35-49 years with head and neck cancer. Sequenced input: PBMCs. At the DNA level, the sequence is TGTGCCAGCAGGCCCGGTGGGACGGGAAACACCATATATTTT. Its protein product is CASRPGGTGNTIYF.